The 8 T cell receptor beta chains given below trace back to one sample, sequenced in a study of technical replicates of blood from a handful of donors. Profiling relied on immunoSEQ multiplex PCR, and the TCRdb table lists in-frame clones only, not all of them. The data contain about 34,000 clones, over 85% of them singletons. The specimen sequenced was PBMCs. These receptors all stem from a human donor in good health. Some clones in this sample may be carry-over from other donors' samples.

The chain combines TRBV5-5 with TRBJ2-7; a weak D match, TRBD2 (6 bases). The CDR3 is 14 residues long. V shed 4 bases and J shed 6 bases, with 17 bases lying between them. The V gene's germline CDR1 is SGHKS and CDR2 YYEKEE (reference sequence). CDR3 DNA sequence: TGTGCCAGCAGCCCCAGTGGAGGGCTTGCCGAGCAGTACTTC. Translation: CASSPSGGLAEQYF.

This clone appeared a single time. The chain carries TRBV6-5 and TRBJ2-1; 9 bases are shared with TRBD2. Germline trimming cut 1 base from V and 8 bases from J; bases unmatched to any gene: 9. The germline V gene has CDR1 MNHEY and CDR2 SVGAGI. This CDR3 is 16 amino acids long. The CDR3 protein is CASSYFNSGRIDEQFF. For the CDR3, the DNA is TGTGCCAGCAGTTACTTTAATAGCGGGAGAATCGATGAGCAGTTCTTC.

This chain uses TRBV5-4 with TRBJ1-2; the D is unclear. The germline V and J ends were trimmed by 2 bases and 3 bases, with 2 bases remaining between them. Germline V gene data show CDR1 as SGHNT and CDR2 as YYREEE (reference sequence). The CDR3 runs to 11 residues. CDR3 residues: CASSFYYGYTF. The CDR3 DNA is TGTGCCAGCAGCTTCTACTATGGCTACACCTTC.

The gene calls are TRBV18 and TRBJ1-3; TRBD1 aligns across 7 bases. The V gene end was trimmed by 3 bases and the J gene end by 3 bases; junction bases not matched to a gene: 5. The CDR3 covers 15 residues. CDR1 is KGHSH and CDR2 is LQKENI in the germline V gene. In DNA form, the CDR3 reads TGTGCCAGCTCACCGGGACAGCCGATTGGAAACACCATATATTTT. Its translation is CASSPGQPIGNTIYF.

The chain joins TRBV7-2 to TRBJ2-5; TRBD2 agrees at 10 bases. V shed 2 bases, J shed 7 bases, and the junction held 10 bases outside the gene matches. Germline V lookup: CDR1 SGHTA, CDR2 FQGNSA. The CDR3 runs to 16 residues. CDR3 residues: CASSLMGLAGVGTQYF. CDR3 DNA: TGTGCCAGCAGCTTAATGGGGCTAGCGGGAGTTGGGACCCAGTACTTC. Together with reference TRBV7-2 and TRBJ2-5, the CDR3 gives the full variable domain: GAGVSQSPSNKVTEKGKDVELRCDPISGHTALYWYRQSLGQGLEFLIYFQGNSAPDKSGLPSDRFSAERTGGSVSTLTIQRTQQEDSAVYLCASSLMGLAGVGTQYFGPGTRLLVL.

The J gene is TRBJ1-2, the V gene TRBV7-8, with D possibly matching TRBD1 (6 bases). Trimming stripped 5 bases from V and 6 bases from J, with 7 bases between. The CDR3 spans 11 residues. Germline V gives CDR1 SGHVS, CDR2 FQNEAQ. This CDR3 is CASSRGNGYTF. CDR3 bases: TGTGCCAGCAGCAGGGGGAATGGCTACACCTTC.

The chain combines TRBV13 with TRBJ2-1, with 7 bases fitting TRBD2. The CDR3 is made up of 14 amino acids. Per the germline V gene, CDR1 is PRHDT and CDR2 is FYEKMQ (reference sequence). Unmatched junction bases numbered 10, after V lost 5 bases and J lost 9 bases. Here the CDR3 reads CASSQRTSAGEQFF. CDR3 coding DNA: TGTGCCAGCAGCCAGAGAACTAGCGCCGGTGAGCAGTTCTTC. The variable domain in full, completed from reference TRBV13 and TRBJ2-1, reads AAGVIQSPRHLIKEKRETATLKCYPIPRHDTVYWYQQGPGQDPQFLISFYEKMQSDKGSIPDRFSAQQFSDYHSELNMSSLELGDSALYFCASSQRTSAGEQFFGPGTRLTVL.

The gene calls are TRBV6-1 and TRBJ2-7; perhaps TRBD2 as D (6 bases). This CDR3 has 13 amino acids. Germline CDR1 and CDR2: MNHNS and SASEGT. V was clipped by 6 bases and J by 4 bases, with 13 bases between them. The CDR3 sequence: CASRRLETYEQYF. CDR3 DNA sequence: TGTGCCAGCAGGAGACTAGAGACTTACGAGCAGTACTTC.